This TCR beta chain is from a study of T cell responses to AZD1222 COVID-19 vaccine. Study-level points and caveats: Scientists sampled the repertoires only once the peak T cell response had passed.

Comments on this clone: The antigen is undetermined.

Clones were sequenced by immunoSEQ multiplex PCR, and TCRdb holds only the in-frame ones, with some missing. The sample has more than 150,000 clones, more than 75% seen once. This CDR3 is built from 14 residues. Germline V gene data show CDR1 as LGHNA and CDR2 as YSLEER. Trimming pared 0 bases from V and 11 bases from J, leaving 16 bases between. The chain joins TRBV4-3 to TRBJ1-2; D unresolved. This specimen consisted of peripheral blood, obtained 28 days after the second AZD1222 dose. This receptor was obtained from an adult who received the AZD1222 COVID-19 vaccine. The CDR3 sequence: CASSQEGQAARYTF. DNA of the CDR3: TGCGCCAGCAGCCAAGAAGGGCAGGCGGCAAGGTACACCTTC.